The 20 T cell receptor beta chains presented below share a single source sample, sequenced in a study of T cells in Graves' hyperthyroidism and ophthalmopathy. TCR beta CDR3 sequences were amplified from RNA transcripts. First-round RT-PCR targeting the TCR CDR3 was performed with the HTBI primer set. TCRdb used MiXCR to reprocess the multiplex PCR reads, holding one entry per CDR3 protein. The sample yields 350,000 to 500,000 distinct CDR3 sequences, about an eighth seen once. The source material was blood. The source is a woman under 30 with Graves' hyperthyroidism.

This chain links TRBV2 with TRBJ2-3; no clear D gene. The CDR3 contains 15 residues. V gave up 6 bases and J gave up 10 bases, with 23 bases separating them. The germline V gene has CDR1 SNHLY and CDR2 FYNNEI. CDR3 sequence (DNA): TGTGCCAGCAGACGAACTCGGTCTTTAAGTTTGCCGCAGTATTTT. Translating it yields CASRRTRSLSLPQYF.

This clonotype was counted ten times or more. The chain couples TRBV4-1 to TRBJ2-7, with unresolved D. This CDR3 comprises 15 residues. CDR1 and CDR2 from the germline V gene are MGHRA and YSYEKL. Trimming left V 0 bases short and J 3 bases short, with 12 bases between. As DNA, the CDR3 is TGCGCCAGCAGCCAAGACCAAGGCCAGTACTACGAGCAGTACTTC. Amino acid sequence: CASSQDQGQYYEQYF.

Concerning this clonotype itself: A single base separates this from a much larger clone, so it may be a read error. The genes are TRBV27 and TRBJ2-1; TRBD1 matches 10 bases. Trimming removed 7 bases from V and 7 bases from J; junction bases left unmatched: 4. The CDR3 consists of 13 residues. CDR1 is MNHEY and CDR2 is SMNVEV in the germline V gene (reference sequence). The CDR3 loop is CASTPDRGNEQFF. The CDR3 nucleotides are TGTGCCAGCACTCCGGACAGGGGGAATGAGCAGTTCTTC.

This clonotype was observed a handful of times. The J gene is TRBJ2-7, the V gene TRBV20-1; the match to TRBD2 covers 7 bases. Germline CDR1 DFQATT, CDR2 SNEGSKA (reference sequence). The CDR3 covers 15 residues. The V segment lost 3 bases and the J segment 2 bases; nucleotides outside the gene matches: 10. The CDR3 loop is CSARVTGTTPYEQYF. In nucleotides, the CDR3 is TGCAGTGCTAGGGTAACCGGGACTACGCCCTACGAGCAGTACTTC.

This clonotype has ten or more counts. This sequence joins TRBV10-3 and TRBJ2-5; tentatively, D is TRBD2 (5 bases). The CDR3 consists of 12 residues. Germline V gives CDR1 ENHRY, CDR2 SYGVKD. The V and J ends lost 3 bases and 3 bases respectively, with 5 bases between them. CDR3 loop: CAISEAEETQYF. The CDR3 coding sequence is TGTGCCATCAGTGAAGCGGAAGAGACCCAGTACTTC.

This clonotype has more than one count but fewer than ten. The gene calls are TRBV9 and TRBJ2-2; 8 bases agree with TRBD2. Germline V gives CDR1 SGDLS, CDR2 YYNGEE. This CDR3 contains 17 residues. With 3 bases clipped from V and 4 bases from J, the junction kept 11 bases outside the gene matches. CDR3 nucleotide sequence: TGTGCCAGCAGCGCCACAGGACTAGCCGATTCCACCGGGGAGCTGTTTTTT. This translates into CASSATGLADSTGELFF. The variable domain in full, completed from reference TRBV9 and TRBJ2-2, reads DSGVTQTPKHLITATGQRVTLRCSPRSGDLSVYWYQQSLDQGLQFLIQYYNGEERAKGNILERFSAQQFPDLHSELNLSSLELGDSALYFCASSATGLADSTGELFFGEGSRLTVL.

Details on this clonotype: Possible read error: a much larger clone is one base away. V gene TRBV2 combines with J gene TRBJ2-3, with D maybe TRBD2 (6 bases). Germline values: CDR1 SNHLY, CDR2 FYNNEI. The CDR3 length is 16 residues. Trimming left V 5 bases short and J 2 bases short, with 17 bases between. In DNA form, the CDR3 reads TGTGCCAGCAGTTGGACTAACGGGGGATCCACAGATACGCAGTATTTT. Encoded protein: CASSWTNGGSTDTQYF.

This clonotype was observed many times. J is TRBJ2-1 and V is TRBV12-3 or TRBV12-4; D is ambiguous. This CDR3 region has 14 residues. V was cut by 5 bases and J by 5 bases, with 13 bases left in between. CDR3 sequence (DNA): TGTGCCAGCAGTCTCCGGACGGAGAACAATGAGCAGTTCTTC. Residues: CASSLRTENNEQFF.

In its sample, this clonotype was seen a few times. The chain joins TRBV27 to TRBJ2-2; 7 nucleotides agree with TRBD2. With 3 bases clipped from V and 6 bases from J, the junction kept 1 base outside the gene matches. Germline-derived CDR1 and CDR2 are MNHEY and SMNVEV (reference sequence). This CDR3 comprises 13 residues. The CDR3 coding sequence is TGTGCCAGCAGTTTCGGGAGGTCCGGGGAGCTGTTTTTT. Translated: CASSFGRSGELFF.

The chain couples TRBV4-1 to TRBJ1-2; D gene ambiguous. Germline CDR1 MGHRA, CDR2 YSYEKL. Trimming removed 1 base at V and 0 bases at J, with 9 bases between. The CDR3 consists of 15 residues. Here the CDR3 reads CASSQGQTSNYGYTF. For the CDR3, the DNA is TGCGCCAGCAGCCAAGGGCAGACCTCTAACTATGGCTACACCTTC.

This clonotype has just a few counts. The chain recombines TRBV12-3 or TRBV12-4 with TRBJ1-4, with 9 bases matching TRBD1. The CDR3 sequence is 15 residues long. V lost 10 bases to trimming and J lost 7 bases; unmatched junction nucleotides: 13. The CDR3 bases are TGTGCCACCAGCTGGGGACAGGGAAGGGGTGAAAAACTGTTTTTT. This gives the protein CATSWGQGRGEKLFF.

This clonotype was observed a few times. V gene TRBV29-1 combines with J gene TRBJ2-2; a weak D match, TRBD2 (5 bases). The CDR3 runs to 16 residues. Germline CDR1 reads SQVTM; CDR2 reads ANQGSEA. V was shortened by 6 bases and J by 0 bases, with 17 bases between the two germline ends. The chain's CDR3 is CSVASPGSANTGELFF. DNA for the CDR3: TGCAGCGTAGCCTCGCCGGGTAGCGCGAACACCGGGGAGCTGTTTTTT.

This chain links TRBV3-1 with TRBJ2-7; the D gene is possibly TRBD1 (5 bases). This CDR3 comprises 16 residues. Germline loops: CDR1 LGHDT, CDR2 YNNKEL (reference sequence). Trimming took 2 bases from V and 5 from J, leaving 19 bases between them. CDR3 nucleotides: TGTGCCAGCAGCCAAAAGTTAAGGGGAAGAGGAGACGAGCAGTACTTC. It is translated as CASSQKLRGRGDEQYF.

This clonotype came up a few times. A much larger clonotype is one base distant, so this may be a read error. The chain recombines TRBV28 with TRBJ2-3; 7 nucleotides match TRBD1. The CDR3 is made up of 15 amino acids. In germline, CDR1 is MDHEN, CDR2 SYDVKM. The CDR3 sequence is CAGSTGQVSTDTQYF. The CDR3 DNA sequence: TGTGCCGGCAGTACCGGACAGGTTAGCACAGATACGCAGTATTTT.

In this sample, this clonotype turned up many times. The CDR3 nucleotides read TGTGCCAGCAGCGCACCAGGGGTGAACACTGAAGCTTTCTTT. Encoded protein: CASSAPGVNTEAFF. The rearrangement links TRBV7-9 to TRBJ1-1, with a tentative D call TRBD1 (6 bases). The ends were cut back, 5 bases at V and 0 bases at J, with 10 bases in the middle. Germline V gives CDR1 SEHNR, CDR2 FQNEAQ (reference sequence). The CDR3 is made up of 14 amino acids. Full variable domain (outside the CDR3, taken from reference TRBV7-9 and TRBJ1-1): DTGVSQNPRHKITKRGQNVTFRCDPISEHNRLYWYRQTLGQGPEFLTYFQNEAQLEKSRLLSDRFSAERPKGSFSTLEIQRTEQGDSAMYLCASSAPGVNTEAFFGQGTRLTVV.

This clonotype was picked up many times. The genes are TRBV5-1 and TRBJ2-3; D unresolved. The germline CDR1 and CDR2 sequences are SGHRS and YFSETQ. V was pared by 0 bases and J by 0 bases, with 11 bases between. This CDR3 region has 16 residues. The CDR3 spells CASSLEPRISTDTQYF. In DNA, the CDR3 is TGCGCCAGCAGCTTGGAGCCCAGGATCAGCACAGATACGCAGTATTTT.

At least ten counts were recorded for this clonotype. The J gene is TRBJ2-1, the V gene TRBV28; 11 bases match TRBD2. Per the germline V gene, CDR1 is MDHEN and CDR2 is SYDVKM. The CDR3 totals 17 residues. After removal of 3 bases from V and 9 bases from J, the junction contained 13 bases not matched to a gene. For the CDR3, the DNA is TGTGCCAGCAGTTTGGAGTTTAGCGGGAGGGCCCCGGGTGAGCAGTTCTTC. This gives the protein CASSLEFSGRAPGEQFF.

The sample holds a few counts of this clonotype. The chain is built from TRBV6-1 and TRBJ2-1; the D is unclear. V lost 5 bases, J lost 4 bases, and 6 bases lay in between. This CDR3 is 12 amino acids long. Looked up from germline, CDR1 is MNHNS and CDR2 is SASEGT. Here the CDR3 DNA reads TGTGCCAGCAGTATCCTGTACAATGAGCAGTTCTTC. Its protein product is CASSILYNEQFF.

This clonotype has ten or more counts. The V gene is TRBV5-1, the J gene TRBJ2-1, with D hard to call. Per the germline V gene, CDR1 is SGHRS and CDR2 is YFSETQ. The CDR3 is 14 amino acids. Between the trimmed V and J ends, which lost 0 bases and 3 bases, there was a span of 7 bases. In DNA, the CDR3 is TGCGCCAGCAGCTTGGATGGAATCTACAATGAGCAGTTCTTC. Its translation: CASSLDGIYNEQFF.

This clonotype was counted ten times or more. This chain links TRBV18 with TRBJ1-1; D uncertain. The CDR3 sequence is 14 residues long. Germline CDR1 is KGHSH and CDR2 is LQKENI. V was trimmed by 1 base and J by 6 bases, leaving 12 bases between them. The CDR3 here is CASSPQDYSPEAFF. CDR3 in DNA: TGTGCCAGCTCACCACAGGACTATTCCCCTGAAGCTTTCTTT.